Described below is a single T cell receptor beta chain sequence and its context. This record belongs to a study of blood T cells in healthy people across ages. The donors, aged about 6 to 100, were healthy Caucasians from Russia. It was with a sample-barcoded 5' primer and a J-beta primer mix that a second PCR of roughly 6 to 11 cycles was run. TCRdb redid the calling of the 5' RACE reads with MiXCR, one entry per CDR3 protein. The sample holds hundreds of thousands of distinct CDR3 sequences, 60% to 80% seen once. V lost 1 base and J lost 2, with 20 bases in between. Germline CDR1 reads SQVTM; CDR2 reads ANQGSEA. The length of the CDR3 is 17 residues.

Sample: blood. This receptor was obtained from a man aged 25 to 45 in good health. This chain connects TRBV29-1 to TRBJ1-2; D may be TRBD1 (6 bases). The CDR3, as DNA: TGCAGCGTTGAAGCTCAAGCGAGGACAGCGTTCAACTATGGCTACACCTTC. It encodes CSVEAQARTAFNYGYTF. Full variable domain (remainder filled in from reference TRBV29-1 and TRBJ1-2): SAVISQKPSRDICQRGTSLTIQCQVDSQVTMMFWYRQQPGQSLTLIATANQGSEATYESGFVIDKFPISRPNLTFSTLTVSNMSPEDSSIYLCSVEAQARTAFNYGYTFGSGTRLTVV.